This TCR beta chain was sequenced in a study of shared clonotypes between healthy human individuals. Germline CDR1 MDHEN, CDR2 SYDVKM. CDR3 length: 11 residues. Trimming shortened V by 4 bases and J by 4 bases, and 4 bases separated the two germline ends. CD45RO-negative, CCR7-selected cells formed the naive CD8 fraction, which excluded terminally differentiated effector memory CD45RA+ cells. Deep level was the assay's run setting. Profiling relied on immunoSEQ multiplex PCR, and the TCRdb table lists in-frame clones only, not all of them. This sample carries approximately 600,000 clones, 90% to 95% of them seen once, and the ten largest clones take about 0.11%.

The receptor was derived from a woman in her 30s in good health. The rearrangement joins TRBV28 to TRBJ1-1; the D is unclear. What was sequenced was naive CD8+ T cells sorted from blood. CDR3 in amino acids: CASSYSTEAFF. In nucleotides, the CDR3 is TGTGCCAGCAGTTACTCCACTGAAGCTTTCTTT.